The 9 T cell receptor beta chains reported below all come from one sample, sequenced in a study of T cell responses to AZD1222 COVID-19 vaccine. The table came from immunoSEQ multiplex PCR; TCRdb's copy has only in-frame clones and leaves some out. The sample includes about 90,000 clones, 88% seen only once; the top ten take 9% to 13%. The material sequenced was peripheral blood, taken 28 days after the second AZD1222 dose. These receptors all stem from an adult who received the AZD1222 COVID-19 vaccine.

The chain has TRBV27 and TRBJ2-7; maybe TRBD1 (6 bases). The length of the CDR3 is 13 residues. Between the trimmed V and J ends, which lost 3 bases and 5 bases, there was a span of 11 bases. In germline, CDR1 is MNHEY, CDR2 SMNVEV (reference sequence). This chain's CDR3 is CASSLRTGHEQYF. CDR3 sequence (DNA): TGTGCCAGCAGTTTGCGAACAGGGCACGAGCAGTACTTC.

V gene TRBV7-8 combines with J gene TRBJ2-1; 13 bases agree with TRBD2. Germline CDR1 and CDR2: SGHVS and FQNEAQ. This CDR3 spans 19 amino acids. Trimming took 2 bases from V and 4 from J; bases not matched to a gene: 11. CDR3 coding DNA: TGTGCCAGCAGCTTATCGAGCGGGGGACTAGCGGGGATATACAATGAGCAGTTCTTC. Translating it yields CASSLSSGGLAGIYNEQFF.

DNA for the CDR3: TGTGCCAGCACCGTAGCGTCAAATGAGCAGTTCTTC. The encoded protein is CASTVASNEQFF. The chain uses TRBV11-3 and TRBJ2-1; maybe TRBD2 (5 bases). The CDR3 has 12 amino acids. V was shortened by 7 bases and J by 7 bases, with 11 bases between the two germline ends. Germline V gene data show CDR1 as SGHNT and CDR2 as YENEEA.

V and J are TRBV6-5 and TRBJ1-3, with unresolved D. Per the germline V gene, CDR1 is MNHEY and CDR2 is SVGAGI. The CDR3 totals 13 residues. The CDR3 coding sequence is TGTGCGGTCGCAGGACTCTCTGGAAACACCATATATTTT. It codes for CAVAGLSGNTIYF.

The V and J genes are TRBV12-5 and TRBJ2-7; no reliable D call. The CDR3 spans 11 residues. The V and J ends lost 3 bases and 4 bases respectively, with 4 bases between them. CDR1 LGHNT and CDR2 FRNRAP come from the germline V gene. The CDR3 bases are TGTGCTAGTGGTTTCATTTACGAGCAGTACTTC. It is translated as CASGFIYEQYF.

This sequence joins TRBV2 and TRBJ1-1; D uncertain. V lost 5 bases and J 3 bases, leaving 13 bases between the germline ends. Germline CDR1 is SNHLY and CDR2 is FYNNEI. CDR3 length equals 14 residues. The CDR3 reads CASSPVLRDTEAFF. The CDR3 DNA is TGTGCCAGCAGTCCAGTGTTGAGGGACACTGAAGCTTTCTTT.

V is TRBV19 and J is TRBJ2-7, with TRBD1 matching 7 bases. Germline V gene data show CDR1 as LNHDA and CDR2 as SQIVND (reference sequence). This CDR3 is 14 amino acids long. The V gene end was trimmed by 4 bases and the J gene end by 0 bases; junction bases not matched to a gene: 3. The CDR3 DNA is TGTGCCAGTAGTACTCGGGACAGCTCCTACGAGCAGTACTTC. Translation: CASSTRDSSYEQYF.

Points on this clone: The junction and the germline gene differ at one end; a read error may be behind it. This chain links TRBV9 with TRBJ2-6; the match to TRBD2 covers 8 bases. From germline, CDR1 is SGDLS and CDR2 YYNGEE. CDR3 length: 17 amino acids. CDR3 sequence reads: CASSPGGGSSGSNVLTF. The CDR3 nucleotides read TGTGCCAGCAGCCCCGGCGGGGGGAGCTCTGGGTCCAACGTCCTGACTTTC.

CDR3 amino acids: CASSIVQGGNSPLHF. CDR3 in DNA: TGTGCCAGTAGTATAGTCCAGGGTGGCAATTCACCCCTCCACTTT. The chain links TRBV19 to TRBJ1-6; D might be TRBD1 (5 bases). Germline lookup yields CDR1 LNHDA and CDR2 SQIVND (reference sequence). Trimming pared 1 base from V and 7 bases from J, leaving 11 bases between. This CDR3 has 15 amino acids.